These 6 T cell receptor beta chains were sequenced from one sample in a study of response to subunit inactivated influenza vaccine. TCRdb re-derived calls from the RT-PCR reads in MiXCR, one entry per CDR3 protein. Of fewer than 600,000 distinct CDR3 sequences listed, 6.5% to 8% are singletons. Sequencing was performed on PBMCs from blood, taken around 2 years after vaccination. The receptors shown here come from a man between 50 and 69 years old who received an inactivated influenza vaccine.

V gene TRBV9 combines with J gene TRBJ2-7; D is uncertain. CDR3 length: 14 amino acids. The germline CDR1 and CDR2 sequences are SGDLS and YYNGEE. V lost 0 bases to trimming and J lost 0 bases, with 7 bases between them. CDR3 DNA: TGTGCCAGCAGCGTAGGGGTCTCCTCCTACGAGCAGTACTTC. Translation: CASSVGVSSYEQYF.

The V call is TRBV5-1, the J call TRBJ2-1; no clear D gene. Trimming left V 4 bases short and J 4 bases short, with 15 bases between. There are 15 residues in the CDR3. Per germline, CDR1 SGHRS and CDR2 YFSETQ. The CDR3 is CASSQARTTYNEQFF. The CDR3 DNA reads TGCGCCAGCAGCCAGGCTAGGACCACTTACAATGAGCAGTTCTTC.

This clonotype was seen ten or more times. The genes are TRBV4-3 and TRBJ1-2, with D uncertain. CDR3 length equals 12 residues. Trimming took 1 base from V and 5 from J, leaving 5 bases between them. Germline V CDR1 and CDR2: LGHNA, YSLEER. This chain's CDR3 is CASSQAGYGYTF. The CDR3 region has the DNA TGCGCCAGCAGCCAAGCGGGTTATGGCTACACCTTC.

Here the CDR3 DNA reads TGCGCCAGCAGCCCCTCGGACAGGGCGTCCCAGTACTTC. It specifies CASSPSDRASQYF. The chain uses TRBV5-1 and TRBJ2-5; 8 bases align to TRBD1. Losses at the gene ends were 4 bases for V and 9 bases for J; bases not matched to a gene: 8. Germline CDR1 SGHRS, CDR2 YFSETQ. CDR3 length: 13 amino acids.

This clonotype appeared a few times. This CDR3 reads CASSYSGQGGGSPLHF. In nucleotides, the CDR3 is TGTGCCAGCAGTTACTCCGGACAGGGCGGCGGTTCACCCCTCCACTTT. This chain joins TRBV6-5 and TRBJ1-6; 8 nucleotides line up with TRBD1. Germline values: CDR1 MNHEY, CDR2 SVGAGI. Germline trimming cut 0 bases from V and 9 bases from J; bases unmatched to any gene: 7. The length of the CDR3 is 16 residues.

In its sample, this clonotype was seen a few times. This sequence joins TRBV6-1 and TRBJ2-3, with 9 bases that match TRBD2. CDR3 length: 14 amino acids. Per the germline V gene, CDR1 is MNHNS and CDR2 is SASEGT. After removal of 5 bases from V and 5 bases from J, the junction contained 5 bases not matched to a gene. The CDR3 spells CASSKRGVGDTQYF. The CDR3 DNA follows: TGTGCCAGCAGTAAGCGGGGGGTCGGAGATACGCAGTATTTT.